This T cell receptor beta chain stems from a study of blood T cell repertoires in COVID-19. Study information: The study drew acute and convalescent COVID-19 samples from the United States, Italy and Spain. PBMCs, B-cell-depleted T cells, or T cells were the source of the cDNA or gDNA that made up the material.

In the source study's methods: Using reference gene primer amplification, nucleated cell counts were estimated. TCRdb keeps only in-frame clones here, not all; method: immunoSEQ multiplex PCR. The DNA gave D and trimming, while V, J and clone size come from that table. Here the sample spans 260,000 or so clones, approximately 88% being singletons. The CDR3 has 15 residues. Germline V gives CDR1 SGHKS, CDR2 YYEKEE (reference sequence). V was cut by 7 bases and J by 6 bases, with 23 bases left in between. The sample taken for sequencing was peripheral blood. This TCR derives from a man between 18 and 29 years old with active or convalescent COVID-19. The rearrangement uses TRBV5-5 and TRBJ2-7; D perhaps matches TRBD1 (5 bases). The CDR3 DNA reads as TGTGCCAGCGTAACCTCCTGGGAACAGGACGGCGAGCAGTACTTC. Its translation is CASVTSWEQDGEQYF.